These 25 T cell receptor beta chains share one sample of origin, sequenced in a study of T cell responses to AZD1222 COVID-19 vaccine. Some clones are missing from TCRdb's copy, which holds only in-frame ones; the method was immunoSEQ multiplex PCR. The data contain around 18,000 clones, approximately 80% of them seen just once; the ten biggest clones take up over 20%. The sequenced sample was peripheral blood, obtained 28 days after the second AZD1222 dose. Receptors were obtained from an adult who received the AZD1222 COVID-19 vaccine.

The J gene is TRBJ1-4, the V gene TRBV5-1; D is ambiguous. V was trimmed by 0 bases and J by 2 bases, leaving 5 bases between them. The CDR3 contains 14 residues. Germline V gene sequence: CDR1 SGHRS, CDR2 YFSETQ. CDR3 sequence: CASSLGTTNEKLFF. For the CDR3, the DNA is TGCGCCAGCAGCTTGGGGACGACTAATGAAAAACTGTTTTTT. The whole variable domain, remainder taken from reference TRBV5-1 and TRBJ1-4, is KAGVTQTPRYLIKTRGQQVTLSCSPISGHRSVSWYQQTPGQGLQFLFEYFSETQRNKGNFPGRFSGRQFSNSRSEMNVSTLELGDSALYLCASSLGTTNEKLFFGSGTQLSVL.

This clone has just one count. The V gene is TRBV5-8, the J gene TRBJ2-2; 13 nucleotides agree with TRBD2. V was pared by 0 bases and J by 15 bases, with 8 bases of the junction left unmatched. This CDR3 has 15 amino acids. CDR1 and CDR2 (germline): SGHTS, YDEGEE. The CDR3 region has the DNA TGTGCCAGCAGCTTGGAGACTAGCGGGAGGAGTCCCGTGTTTTTT. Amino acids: CASSLETSGRSPVFF. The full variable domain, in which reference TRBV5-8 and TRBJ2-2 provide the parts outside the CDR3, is EAGVTQSPTHLIKTRGQQATLRCSPISGHTSVYWYQQALGLGLQFLLWYDEGEERNRGNFPPRFSGRQFPNYSSELNVNALELEDSALYLCASSLETSGRSPVFFGEGSRLTVL.

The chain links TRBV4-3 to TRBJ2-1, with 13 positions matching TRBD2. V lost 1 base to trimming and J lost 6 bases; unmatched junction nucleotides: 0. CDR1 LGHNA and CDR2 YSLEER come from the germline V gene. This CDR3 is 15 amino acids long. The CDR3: CASSQGLAGGNEQFF. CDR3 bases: TGCGCCAGCAGCCAAGGACTAGCGGGGGGCAATGAGCAGTTCTTC.

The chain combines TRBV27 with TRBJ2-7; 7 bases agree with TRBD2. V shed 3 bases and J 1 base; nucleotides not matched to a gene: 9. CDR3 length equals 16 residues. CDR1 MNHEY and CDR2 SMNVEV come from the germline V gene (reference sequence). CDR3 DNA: TGTGCCAGCAGTTTTTCTCCGGCTAGCGGTTCCTACGAGCAGTACTTC. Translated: CASSFSPASGSYEQYF.

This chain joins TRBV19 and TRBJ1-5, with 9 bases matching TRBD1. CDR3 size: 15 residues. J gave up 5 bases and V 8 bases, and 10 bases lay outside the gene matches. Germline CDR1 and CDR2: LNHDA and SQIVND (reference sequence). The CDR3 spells CASQRDRDGHQPQHF. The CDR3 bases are TGTGCCAGTCAAAGGGACAGGGACGGTCATCAGCCCCAGCATTTT. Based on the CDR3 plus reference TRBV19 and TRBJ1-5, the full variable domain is DGGITQSPKYLFRKEGQNVTLSCEQNLNHDAMYWYRQDPGQGLRLIYYSQIVNDFQKGDIAEGYSVSREKKESFPLTVTSAQKNPTAFYLCASQRDRDGHQPQHFGDGTRLSIL.

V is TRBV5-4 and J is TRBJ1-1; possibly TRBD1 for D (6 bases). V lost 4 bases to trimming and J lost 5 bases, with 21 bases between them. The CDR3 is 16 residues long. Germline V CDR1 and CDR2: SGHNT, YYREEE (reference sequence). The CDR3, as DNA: TGTGCCAGCAGCCCTATCTTGGCACAGGGAGGGACTGAAGCTTTCTTT. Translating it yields CASSPILAQGGTEAFF.

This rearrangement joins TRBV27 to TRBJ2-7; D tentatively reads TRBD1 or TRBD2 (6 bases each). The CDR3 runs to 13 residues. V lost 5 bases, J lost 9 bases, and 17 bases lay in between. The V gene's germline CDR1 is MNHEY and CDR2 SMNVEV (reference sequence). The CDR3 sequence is CASSPNLQGLQYF. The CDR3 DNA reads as TGTGCCAGCAGTCCCAACTTACAGGGACTGCAGTACTTC.

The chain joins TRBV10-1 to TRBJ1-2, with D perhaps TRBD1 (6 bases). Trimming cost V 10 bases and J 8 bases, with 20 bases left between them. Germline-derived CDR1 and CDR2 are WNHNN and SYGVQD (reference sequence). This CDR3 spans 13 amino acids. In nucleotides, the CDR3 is TGCGCCACCCTGACAGGCCCACCTGCGGGCTACACCTTC. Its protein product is CATLTGPPAGYTF.

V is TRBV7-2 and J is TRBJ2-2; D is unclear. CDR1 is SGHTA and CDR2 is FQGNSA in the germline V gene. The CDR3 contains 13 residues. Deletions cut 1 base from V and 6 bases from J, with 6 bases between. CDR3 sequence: CASSLVGSGELFF. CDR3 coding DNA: TGTGCCAGCAGCTTAGTTGGGTCCGGGGAGCTGTTTTTT.

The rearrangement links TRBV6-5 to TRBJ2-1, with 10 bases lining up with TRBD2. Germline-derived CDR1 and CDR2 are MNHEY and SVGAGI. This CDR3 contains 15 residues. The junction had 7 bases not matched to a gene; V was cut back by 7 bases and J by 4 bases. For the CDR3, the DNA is TGTGCCAGCATGGAAAGCGGGGGGGATTACAATGAGCAGTTCTTC. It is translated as CASMESGGDYNEQFF.

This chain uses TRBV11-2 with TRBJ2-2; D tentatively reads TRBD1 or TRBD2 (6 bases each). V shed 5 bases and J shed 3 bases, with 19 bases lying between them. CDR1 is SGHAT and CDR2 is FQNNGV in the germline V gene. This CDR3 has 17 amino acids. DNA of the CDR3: TGTGCCAGCAGCCCTTTCGCCTGGGGGGCCGACACCGGGGAGCTGTTTTTT. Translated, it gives CASSPFAWGADTGELFF.

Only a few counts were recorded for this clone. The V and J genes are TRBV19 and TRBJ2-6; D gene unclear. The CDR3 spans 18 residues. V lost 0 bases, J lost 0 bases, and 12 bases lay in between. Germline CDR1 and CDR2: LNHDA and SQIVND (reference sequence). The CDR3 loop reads CASSIDSLYNSGANVLTF. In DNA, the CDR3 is TGTGCCAGTAGTATAGACAGTCTTTATAACTCTGGGGCCAACGTCCTGACTTTC. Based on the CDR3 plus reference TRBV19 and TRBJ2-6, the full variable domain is DGGITQSPKYLFRKEGQNVTLSCEQNLNHDAMYWYRQDPGQGLRLIYYSQIVNDFQKGDIAEGYSVSREKKESFPLTVTSAQKNPTAFYLCASSIDSLYNSGANVLTFGAGSRLTVL.

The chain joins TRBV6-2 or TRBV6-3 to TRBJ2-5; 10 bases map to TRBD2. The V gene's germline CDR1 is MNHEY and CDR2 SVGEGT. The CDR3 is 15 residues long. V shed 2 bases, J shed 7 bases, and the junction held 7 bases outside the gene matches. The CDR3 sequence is CASSYLAGEVRTQYF. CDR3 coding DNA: TGTGCCAGCAGTTACCTAGCGGGGGAAGTGCGGACCCAGTACTTC.

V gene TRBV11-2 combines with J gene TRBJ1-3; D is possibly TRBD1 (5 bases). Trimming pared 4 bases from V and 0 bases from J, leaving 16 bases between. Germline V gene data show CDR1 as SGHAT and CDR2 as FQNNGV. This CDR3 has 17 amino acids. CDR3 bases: TGTGCCAGCAGCTCCCCCAGGGTGGAGGCCTCTGGAAACACCATATATTTT. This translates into CASSSPRVEASGNTIYF.

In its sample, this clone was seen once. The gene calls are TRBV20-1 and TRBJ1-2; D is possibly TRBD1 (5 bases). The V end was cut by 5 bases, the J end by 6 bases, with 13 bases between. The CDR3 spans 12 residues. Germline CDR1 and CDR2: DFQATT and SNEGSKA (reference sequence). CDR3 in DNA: TGCAGTGCTGGTGGGGGTTTCCATGGCTACACCTTC. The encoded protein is CSAGGGFHGYTF.

DNA for the CDR3: TGTGCCAGCAGAGTACAGGTTAATCGAGAGACCCAGTACTTC. It codes for CASRVQVNRETQYF. The chain recombines TRBV7-2 with TRBJ2-5; weak D call: TRBD1 (5 bases). Germline CDR1 and CDR2: SGHTA and FQGNSA. This CDR3 region has 14 residues. V was trimmed by 6 bases and J by 4 bases, leaving 15 bases between them.

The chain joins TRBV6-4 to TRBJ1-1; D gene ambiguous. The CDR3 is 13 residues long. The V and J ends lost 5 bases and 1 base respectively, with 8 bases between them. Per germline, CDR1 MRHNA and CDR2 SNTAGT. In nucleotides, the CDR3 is TGTGCCAGCAGTTTCGACGGGAACACTGAAGCTTTCTTT. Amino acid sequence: CASSFDGNTEAFF.

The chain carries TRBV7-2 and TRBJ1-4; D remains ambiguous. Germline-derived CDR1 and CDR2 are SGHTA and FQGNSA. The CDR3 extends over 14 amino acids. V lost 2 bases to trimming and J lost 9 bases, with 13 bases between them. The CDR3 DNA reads TGTGCCAGCAGCTTAAATGGAGGAGGAAAAAAACTGTTTTTT. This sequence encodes CASSLNGGGKKLFF.

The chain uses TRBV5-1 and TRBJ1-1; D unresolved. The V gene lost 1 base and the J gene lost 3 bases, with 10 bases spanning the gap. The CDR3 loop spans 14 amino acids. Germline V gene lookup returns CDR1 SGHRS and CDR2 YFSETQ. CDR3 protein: CASSLRAFDTEAFF. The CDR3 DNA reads TGCGCCAGCAGCTTGCGAGCTTTCGACACTGAAGCTTTCTTT.

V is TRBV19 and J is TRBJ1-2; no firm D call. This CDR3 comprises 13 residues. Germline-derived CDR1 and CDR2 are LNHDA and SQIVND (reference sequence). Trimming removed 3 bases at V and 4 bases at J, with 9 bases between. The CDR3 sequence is CASSIDLLYGYTF. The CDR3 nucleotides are TGTGCCAGTAGTATCGATCTACTCTATGGCTACACCTTC.

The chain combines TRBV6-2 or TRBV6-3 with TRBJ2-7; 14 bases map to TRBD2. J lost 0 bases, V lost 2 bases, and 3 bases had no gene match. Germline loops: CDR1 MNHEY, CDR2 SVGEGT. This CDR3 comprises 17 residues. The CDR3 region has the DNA TGTGCCAGCAGTTACACCGGGACTAGCGGGGGCTCCTACGAGCAGTACTTC. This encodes CASSYTGTSGGSYEQYF.

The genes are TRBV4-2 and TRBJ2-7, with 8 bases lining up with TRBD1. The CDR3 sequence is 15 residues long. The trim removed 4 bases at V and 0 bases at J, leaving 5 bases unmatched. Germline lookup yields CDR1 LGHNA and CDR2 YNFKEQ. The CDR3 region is CASSPRTGSSYEQYF. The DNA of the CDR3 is TGTGCCAGCAGCCCCAGGACAGGGAGCTCCTACGAGCAGTACTTC.

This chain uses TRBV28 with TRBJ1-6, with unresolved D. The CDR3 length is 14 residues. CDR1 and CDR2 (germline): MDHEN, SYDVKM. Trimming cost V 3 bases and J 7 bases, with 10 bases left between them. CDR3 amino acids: CASSLGPQNSPLHF. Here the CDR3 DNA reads TGTGCCAGCAGTTTGGGCCCACAAAATTCACCCCTCCACTTT.

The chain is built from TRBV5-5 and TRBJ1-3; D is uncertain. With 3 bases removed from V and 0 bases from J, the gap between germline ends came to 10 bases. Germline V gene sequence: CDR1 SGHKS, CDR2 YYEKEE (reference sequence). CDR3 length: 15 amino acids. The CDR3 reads CASSSVDLSGNTIYF. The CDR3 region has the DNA TGTGCCAGCAGCTCGGTTGACCTCTCTGGAAACACCATATATTTT.

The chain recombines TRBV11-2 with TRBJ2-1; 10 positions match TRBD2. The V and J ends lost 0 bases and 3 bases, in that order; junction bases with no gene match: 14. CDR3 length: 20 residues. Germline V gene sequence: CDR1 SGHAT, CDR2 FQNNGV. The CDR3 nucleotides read TGTGCCAGCAGCTTAGATATGCTAGCGGGAGAATGGAGAGGCTACAATGAGCAGTTCTTC. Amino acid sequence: CASSLDMLAGEWRGYNEQFF.